Listed below are T cell receptor beta chains from one sample, sequenced in a study of T cell clones after liver transplantation. Some clones are missing from TCRdb's copy, which holds only in-frame ones; the method was immunoSEQ multiplex PCR. The table shows about 33,000 clones, with around 96% occurring only once. The sample here was CD8+ T cells from blood, taken 12 months after liver transplant. The receptors were gathered from a human patient who received a liver transplant. The graft donor may have given rise to some T cells. Both conserved end residues are part of each CDR3. The D gene is left open where the match is weak. Expanded clones get a size class; other rows say once, few or many, or leave the size out.

j_gene: TRBJ2-7
abundance: once
d_gene: TRBD2
v_gene: TRBV7-2
CDR3nt: TGTGCCAGCAGCTTACGGTCTAGCGGGGTCTCGTACGAGCAGTACTTC
CDR3aa: CASSLRSSGVSYEQYF

j_gene: TRBJ2-1
abundance: .
d_gene: TRBD2
v_gene: TRBV12-5
CDR3nt: TGTGCTAGTGGTATCGACCCCGGGACTAGCGGGAGCTCATACAATGAGCAGTTCTTC
CDR3aa: CASGIDPGTSGSSYNEQFF

j_gene: TRBJ2-1
abundance: .
d_gene: TRBD2
v_gene: TRBV27
CDR3nt: TGTGCCAGCAGTTTGGAGGGAGGGTCCATACTTTCCTACAATGAGCAGTTCTTC
CDR3aa: CASSLEGGSILSYNEQFF

j_gene: TRBJ2-7
abundance: .
d_gene: .
v_gene: TRBV4-3
CDR3nt: TGCGCCAGCAGTTGGCGGGACGGAACCTACGAGCAGTACTTC
CDR3aa: CASSWRDGTYEQYF

j_gene: TRBJ2-7
abundance: few
d_gene: TRBD2
v_gene: TRBV9
CDR3nt: TGTGCCAGCAGCGTAGGGGCGCTAGCGGGAGGCTACGAGCAGTACTTC
CDR3aa: CASSVGALAGGYEQYF

j_gene: TRBJ2-1
abundance: .
d_gene: TRBD2
v_gene: TRBV7-9
CDR3nt: TGTGCCAGCAGCTTAGCTAGCGGGAGGGCCAATGAGCAGTTCTTC
CDR3aa: CASSLASGRANEQFF

j_gene: TRBJ1-2
abundance: .
d_gene: .
v_gene: TRBV7-9
CDR3nt: TGTGCCAGCAGTCCGCCGGGGTATAGCGGCTACACCTTC
CDR3aa: CASSPPGYSGYTF

j_gene: TRBJ1-2
abundance: .
d_gene: TRBD1
v_gene: TRBV6-6
CDR3nt: TGTGCCAGCACCCAAGGGCAGGGGGGTAACTATGGCTACACCTTC
CDR3aa: CASTQGQGGNYGYTF

j_gene: TRBJ2-5
abundance: .
d_gene: TRBD2
v_gene: TRBV15
CDR3nt: TGTGCCACCAGCAGAGTTGGGGGGGGTCGAGAGACCCAGTACTTC
CDR3aa: CATSRVGGGRETQYF

j_gene: TRBJ1-2
abundance: .
d_gene: TRBD1
v_gene: TRBV11-3
CDR3nt: TGTGCCAGCAGCTCAGAGACAGGGGGTGGCTACACCTTC
CDR3aa: CASSSETGGGYTF

j_gene: TRBJ2-1
abundance: .
d_gene: .
v_gene: TRBV9
CDR3nt: TGTGCCAGCAGCGTAGGCGGAATGTCCTACAATGAGCAGTTCTTC
CDR3aa: CASSVGGMSYNEQFF

j_gene: TRBJ2-4
abundance: .
d_gene: .
v_gene: TRBV5-1
CDR3nt: TGCGCCAGCAGCTTGGGGGAGACTAAAGCCAAAAACATTCAGTACTTC
CDR3aa: CASSLGETKAKNIQYF

j_gene: TRBJ2-1
abundance: .
d_gene: .
v_gene: TRBV30
CDR3nt: TGTGCCTGGGGTCCCTTACCAGAGGAGCAGTTCTTC
CDR3aa: CAWGPLPEEQFF

j_gene: TRBJ2-6
abundance: .
d_gene: .
v_gene: TRBV5-4
CDR3nt: TGTGCCAGCAGCTTGCGGGACAAAAAGGCCAACGTCCTGACTTTC
CDR3aa: CASSLRDKKANVLTF